Listed below are T cell receptor beta chains from one sample, sequenced in a study of T cell repertoires in aging, cancer and after chemotherapy. TCRdb passed the multiplex PCR reads through MiXCR, listing each CDR3 protein once. The sample has about 6,000 distinct CDR3 sequences, approximately 20% seen once; the top ten hold approximately 9.7%. The sequenced sample was blood. These receptor sequences come from a human donor in good health. CDR3s include the opening cysteine and the closing phenylalanine or tryptophan. The D gene is left open where the match is weak. Clone size, where shown, is once, few, many, or a class for clones that have expanded.

v_call	d_call	cdr3_length	j_call	clone_size	cdr3_nt	cdr3_aa
TRBV24-1	-	15	TRBJ2-5	-	TGTGCCACCAGTGGTCGGACACTTCGGGGAGAGACCCAGTACTTC	CATSGRTLRGETQYF
TRBV7-3	TRBD1	15	TRBJ1-1	medium-sized	TGTGCCAGCAGCTTAACGATGACAGGGAGGACTGAAGCTTTCTTT	CASSLTMTGRTEAFF
TRBV7-2	-	13	TRBJ1-6	-	TGTGCCAGCAGCTTAGTTGAATCATCCCCCCTCCACTTT	CASSLVESSPLHF
TRBV20-1	TRBD2	17	TRBJ2-3	-	TGCAGTGCTAGCTCTAGCGGGATTGGGTTGGGCACAGATACGCAGTATTTT	CSASSSGIGLGTDTQYF
TRBV6-2/TRBV6-3	TRBD1	16	TRBJ2-2	medium-sized	TGTGCCAGCACCGAAGACAGGGGGCCGAACACCGGGGAGCTGTTTTTT	CASTEDRGPNTGELFF
TRBV20-1	TRBD2	14	TRBJ2-1	medium-sized	TGCAGCGTCGGGGCGGGAGCCTCCTACAATGAGCAGTTCTTC	CSVGAGASYNEQFF
TRBV6-1	TRBD1	14	TRBJ1-1	medium-sized	TGTGCCAGCACTAAGACAGGGGACTACACTGAAGCTTTCTTT	CASTKTGDYTEAFF
TRBV5-1	-	13	TRBJ2-5	-	TGCGCCAGCAGCTTGGCAGGGTTGGAGACCCAGTACTTC	CASSLAGLETQYF
TRBV30	-	13	TRBJ1-2	medium-sized	TGTGCCTGGACCGGATCGGACGGGATGAGCTACACCTTC	CAWTGSDGMSYTF
TRBV7-2	-	16	TRBJ1-5	medium-sized	TGTGCCAGCAGCTTAGCCAGAGACTATAGCAATCAGCCCCAGCATTTT	CASSLARDYSNQPQHF
TRBV7-9	-	15	TRBJ2-1	many	TGTGCCAGCAGCCCGCGGGCAGGGTCCTACAATGAGCAGTTCTTC	CASSPRAGSYNEQFF
TRBV19	-	16	TRBJ2-5	many	TGTGCCAGTAGTATTGGGTCAAGCCCCTTGAAAGAGACCCAGTACTTC	CASSIGSSPLKETQYF
TRBV7-9	-	12	TRBJ1-1	medium-sized	TGTGCCAGCAGCTTAACCCTGGAGGCGGCTTTCTTT	CASSLTLEAAFF
TRBV14	TRBD2	14	TRBJ2-1	few	TGTGCCAGCAGCCAAGTTGGAGGGCGGGGGGAGCAGTTCTTC	CASSQVGGRGEQFF